The clone carrying this T cell receptor (beta chain) was seen ten or more times. The sample belongs to a study of T-cell memory formation after mild COVID-19. One entry per CDR3 protein results from TCRdb running MiXCR on the 5' RACE reads. The sample carries about 340,000 distinct CDR3 sequences, under 25% recorded once. The V segment lost 2 bases and the J segment 4 bases; nucleotides outside the gene matches: 6. CDR1 and CDR2 from the germline V gene are DFQATT and SNEGSKA (reference sequence). The CDR3 has 15 residues. The chain carries TRBV20-1 and TRBJ2-5, with 11 nucleotides matching TRBD2. The specimen was PBMCs or a T cell subset sorted from them (not recorded which). This clonotype originated in an adult woman who had mild COVID-19 (a few samples of this study predate the infection). Cell type and time point are not known. The CDR3: CSARTRLAGRETQYF. CDR3 DNA: TGCAGTGCTAGAACCCGACTAGCGGGACGAGAGACCCAGTACTTC.